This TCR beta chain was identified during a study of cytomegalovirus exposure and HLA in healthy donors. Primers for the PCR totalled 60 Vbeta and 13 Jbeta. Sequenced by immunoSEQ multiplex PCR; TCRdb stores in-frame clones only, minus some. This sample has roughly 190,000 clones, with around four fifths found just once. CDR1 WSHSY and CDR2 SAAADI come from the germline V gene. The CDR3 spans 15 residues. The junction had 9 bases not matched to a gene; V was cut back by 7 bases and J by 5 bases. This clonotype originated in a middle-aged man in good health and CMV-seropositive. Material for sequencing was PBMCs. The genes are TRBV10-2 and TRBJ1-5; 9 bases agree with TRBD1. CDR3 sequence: CASTLTGGGDQPQHF. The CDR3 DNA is TGCGCCAGCACTTTGACAGGGGGAGGGGATCAGCCCCAGCATTTT.